This TCR beta chain was documented in a study of T cells in localized non-small cell lung cancer. Clones were read by immunoSEQ multiplex PCR, and TCRdb kept only the in-frame ones, dropping some. The sample lists more than 30,000 clones, around 90% occurring once. This CDR3 has 13 residues. Trimming stripped 2 bases from V and 3 bases from J, with 8 bases between. CDR1 SGHRS and CDR2 YFSETQ come from the germline V gene. The TCR sequence derives from a woman aged 35-75 years with stage III lung adenocarcinoma. The specimen was peripheral blood mononuclear cells, collected before any cancer treatment. The V call is TRBV5-1, the J call TRBJ2-5, with D possibly matching TRBD1 (5 bases). The CDR3 spells CASSLVTEETQYF. The CDR3, as DNA: TGCGCCAGCAGCTTAGTGACAGAAGAGACCCAGTACTTC.